Following are 2 T cell receptor beta chains from one sample sequenced in a study of T cell responses to AZD1222 COVID-19 vaccine. Profiled with immunoSEQ multiplex PCR; TCRdb holds only in-frame clones, not every one. Of 150,000 to 200,000 clones in the sample, 70% to 90% were seen once. Specimen: peripheral blood, collected on day 0 of AZD1222 vaccination. These receptors were taken from an adult in good health.

The V gene is TRBV24-1, the J gene TRBJ2-7; TRBD1 might be the D (5 bases). V lost 3 bases, J lost 6 bases, and 11 bases lay in between. The germline CDR1 and CDR2 sequences are KGHDR and SFDVKD. The CDR3 contains 13 residues. CDR3 nucleotide sequence: TGTGCCACCAGTGATCGACTGGGGCGCGAGCAGTACTTC. Encoded protein: CATSDRLGREQYF.

The chain links TRBV11-3 to TRBJ2-1; D perhaps matches TRBD2 (7 bases). V lost 5 bases to trimming and J lost 10 bases, with 18 bases between them. The CDR3 is 14 amino acids. Germline V gene data show CDR1 as SGHNT and CDR2 as YENEEA. The CDR3 spells CASSQLGGGNEQFF. The CDR3, as DNA: TGTGCCAGCAGCCAGTTAGGGGGGGGGAACGAGCAGTTCTTC.